A single sample gave rise to the 26 T cell receptor beta chains below, sequenced in a study of Graves' ophthalmopathy and Graves' hyperthyroidism. TCR beta CDR3 regions were amplified from RNA transcripts. Following a first-round RT-PCR that used HTBI primers, a second-round multiplex PCR was carried out. TCRdb re-called the multiplex PCR reads through MiXCR, storing one row per CDR3 protein. The data show hundreds of thousands of distinct CDR3 sequences, about two fifths seen once. The sample consisted of peripheral blood. These TCRs come from an adult man with Graves' ophthalmopathy.

This sequence joins TRBV20-1 and TRBJ1-1, with TRBD1 matching 7 bases. Germline assignment: CDR1 DFQATT and CDR2 SNEGSKA (reference sequence). V shed 2 bases, J shed 5 bases, and the junction held 20 bases outside the gene matches. The CDR3 has 18 residues. CDR3 residues: CSARKRAFEDRVRTEAFF. CDR3 coding DNA: TGCAGTGCTAGAAAACGAGCCTTCGAAGACAGGGTGCGAACTGAAGCTTTCTTT.

The chain recombines TRBV29-1 with TRBJ1-2, with 7 nucleotides matching TRBD1. The V and J ends lost 4 bases and 10 bases, in that order; junction bases with no gene match: 9. The CDR3 is made up of 12 amino acids. The germline V gene has CDR1 SQVTM and CDR2 ANQGSEA. The CDR3 DNA reads TGCAGCGTTGCTACAGGGGTCGACAACTACACCTTC. Translated, it gives CSVATGVDNYTF.

The V call is TRBV10-3, the J call TRBJ2-2; D uncertain. The CDR3 extends over 16 amino acids. The V end was cut by 2 bases, the J end by 1 base, with 11 bases between. CDR1 is ENHRY and CDR2 is SYGVKD in the germline V gene. The CDR3 protein is CAISEGNSMNTGELFF. DNA for the CDR3: TGTGCCATCAGTGAGGGGAACAGCATGAACACCGGGGAGCTGTTTTTT.

This clonotype occurred many times. The J gene is TRBJ1-2, the V gene TRBV19; no firm D call. CDR1 LNHDA and CDR2 SQIVND come from the germline V gene (reference sequence). There are 11 residues in the CDR3. Trimming pared 3 bases from V and 9 bases from J, leaving 8 bases between. This CDR3 reads CASSIGLSYTF. The CDR3 DNA reads TGTGCCAGTAGTATCGGACTAAGCTACACCTTC.

V gene TRBV12-5 combines with J gene TRBJ1-6; D ambiguous. Germline lookup yields CDR1 LGHNT and CDR2 FRNRAP. V was cut by 3 bases and J by 10 bases, with 4 bases left in between. The CDR3 is 11 residues long. The DNA for the CDR3 is TGTGCTAGTGGTTTCAACTCACCCCTCCACTTT. This gives the protein CASGFNSPLHF.

The rearrangement joins TRBV7-9 to TRBJ1-2; D remains unclear. CDR1 is SEHNR and CDR2 is FQNEAQ in the germline V gene (reference sequence). Trimming took off 5 bases at V and 8 bases at J, with 15 bases between the two ends. CDR3 length: 13 residues. CDR3: CASSRTSGRGYTF. For the CDR3, the DNA is TGTGCCAGCAGCCGGACTAGCGGGAGAGGCTACACCTTC.

This clonotype was found many times. The J gene is TRBJ2-6, the V gene TRBV5-6, with D hard to call. Germline-derived CDR1 and CDR2 are SGHDT and YYEEEE. This CDR3 region has 17 residues. Between the trimmed V and J ends, which lost 1 base and 0 bases, there was a span of 11 bases. CDR3 loop: CASSLFPYRSGANVLTF. CDR3 DNA: TGTGCCAGCAGCTTGTTTCCGTATCGCTCTGGGGCCAACGTCCTGACTTTC.

This clonotype was recorded many times. The chain carries TRBV2 and TRBJ2-5, with 10 positions matching TRBD2. Germline CDR1 SNHLY, CDR2 FYNNEI. This CDR3 spans 15 amino acids. V shed 4 bases, J shed 2 bases, and the junction held 4 bases outside the gene matches. This CDR3 is CASSVGLAQQETQYF. CDR3 coding DNA: TGTGCCAGCAGTGTGGGACTAGCGCAACAAGAGACCCAGTACTTC.

The sample holds many counts of this clonotype. The rearrangement uses TRBV7-9 and TRBJ2-7; TRBD1 aligns across 9 bases. There are 16 residues in the CDR3. With V trimmed by 2 bases and J by 3 bases, 8 bases remained unmatched. CDR1 is SEHNR, CDR2 FQNEAQ, per germline (reference sequence). The CDR3 region is CASSLLGQGINYEQYF. The CDR3 DNA follows: TGTGCCAGCAGCTTACTGGGACAGGGCATTAACTACGAGCAGTACTTC.

The table lists this clonotype with many counts. The chain links TRBV12-3 or TRBV12-4 to TRBJ1-3; D gene unclear. V shed 7 bases and J shed 4 bases, with 14 bases lying between them. The CDR3 loop spans 14 amino acids. The chain's CDR3 is CASTPRAPGNTIYF. The CDR3 DNA is TGTGCCAGCACCCCCCGGGCACCCGGAAACACCATATATTTT.

Regarding this clonotype: A read error may explain this, as a much larger clone is one base away. V gene TRBV4-1 combines with J gene TRBJ1-5; D is perhaps TRBD1 (5 bases). The CDR3 length is 14 residues. V was shortened by 4 bases and J by 11 bases, with 18 bases between the two germline ends. The V gene's germline CDR1 is MGHRA and CDR2 YSYEKL. CDR3 sequence (DNA): TGCGCCAGCAGCCGACCGGGACTGTCCTCGGCCCAGCATTTT. Its translation is CASSRPGLSSAQHF.

The rearrangement links TRBV15 to TRBJ2-7; 8 bases are a match to TRBD1. J gave up 7 bases and V 0 bases, and 5 bases lay outside the gene matches. Germline V gives CDR1 LNHNV, CDR2 YYDKDF (reference sequence). This CDR3 has 14 amino acids. The CDR3 DNA follows: TGTGCCACCAGCAGAGAAACAGGGGGAAGGGAGCAGTACTTC. This encodes CATSRETGGREQYF.

The table lists this clonotype with a count of one. This chain links TRBV10-3 with TRBJ1-4; D possibly corresponds to TRBD1 (6 bases). CDR3 length equals 14 residues. The germline V and J ends were trimmed by 8 bases and 7 bases, with 17 bases remaining between them. Germline V gene data show CDR1 as ENHRY and CDR2 as SYGVKD. Here the CDR3 reads CAILGTGGREKLFF. The CDR3 nucleotides are TGTGCCATCTTAGGGACGGGGGGGCGTGAAAAACTGTTTTTT.

This rearrangement joins TRBV7-8 to TRBJ2-2; D may be TRBD1 (5 bases). V lost 5 bases and J lost 0, with 10 bases in between. The CDR3 loop spans 15 amino acids. In germline, CDR1 is SGHVS, CDR2 FQNEAQ. The CDR3 DNA sequence: TGTGCCAGCAGCCATGGACATTCGAACACCGGGGAGCTGTTTTTT. Protein sequence: CASSHGHSNTGELFF.

This clonotype was detected many times. The chain couples TRBV4-2 to TRBJ1-1, with D possibly being TRBD1 (6 bases). Germline CDR1 reads LGHNA; CDR2 reads YNFKEQ. The length of the CDR3 is 15 residues. With 5 bases removed from V and 6 bases from J, the gap between germline ends came to 19 bases. CDR3 residues: CASSIRTDQGAEAFF. The CDR3 nucleotides are TGTGCCAGCAGCATACGGACAGACCAAGGCGCTGAAGCTTTCTTT.

About this clonotype itself: A much larger clone differs from this one at a single base, so this may be a read error. The CDR3 does not close with the conserved phenylalanine or tryptophan, likely indicating a read error. V gene TRBV10-3 combines with J gene TRBJ2-5; 8 nucleotides line up with TRBD1. Per germline, CDR1 ENHRY and CDR2 SYGVKD. The CDR3 consists of 15 residues. CDR3 coding DNA: TGTGCCAGCAGTTACAAACCGACAGGGGCAAAGACCCAGTACCTC. Its translation: CASSYKPTGAKTQYL.

Turning to this clonotype: Its ends do not fully match the called genes, so a read error is possible. V is TRBV7-2 and J is TRBJ1-2; D is unclear. This CDR3 spans 15 amino acids. Germline assignment: CDR1 SGHTA and CDR2 FQGNSA. In DNA, the CDR3 is TGTGCCGGCAGCCAACCCGGGGTAGCGAACTATGGCTACACATTC. Translation gives CAGSQPGVANYGYTF.

This clonotype has more than one count but fewer than ten. This chain uses TRBV15 with TRBJ2-2; possibly TRBD1 for D (5 bases). The CDR3 consists of 14 residues. CDR1 is LNHNV and CDR2 is YYDKDF in the germline V gene (reference sequence). The ends were cut back, 0 bases at V and 5 bases at J, with 7 bases in the middle. CDR3 sequence: CATSRDAGTGELFF. The CDR3 DNA sequence: TGTGCCACCAGCAGAGATGCAGGGACCGGGGAGCTGTTTTTT.

This clonotype was seen only a few times. The CDR3 nucleotides read TGCGCCAGCAGCCAAGCCGGGACACCCCTAGGTTACGAGCAGTACTTC. Amino acids: CASSQAGTPLGYEQYF. J is TRBJ2-7 and V is TRBV5-1, with a tentative D call TRBD1 (6 bases). The CDR3 length is 16 residues. The V gene lost 4 bases and the J gene lost 4 bases, with 21 bases spanning the gap. Germline CDR1 and CDR2: SGHRS and YFSETQ. Filled out from reference TRBV5-1 and TRBJ2-7, the complete variable domain reads KAGVTQTPRYLIKTRGQQVTLSCSPISGHRSVSWYQQTPGQGLQFLFEYFSETQRNKGNFPGRFSGRQFSNSRSEMNVSTLELGDSALYLCASSQAGTPLGYEQYFGPGTRLTVT.

This clonotype appeared a few times. The chain carries TRBV5-1 and TRBJ2-5; TRBD1 matches at 7 bases. CDR1 is SGHRS and CDR2 is YFSETQ in the germline V gene. J lost 2 bases, V lost 5 bases, and 9 bases had no gene match. The CDR3 has 15 residues. CDR3 nucleotides: TGCGCCAGCAGGCTACCGGGACAGTCTCAAGAGACCCAGTACTTC. This codes for CASRLPGQSQETQYF.

This chain uses TRBV29-1 with TRBJ2-7, with 10 bases matching TRBD2. CDR1 SQVTM and CDR2 ANQGSEA come from the germline V gene. With V trimmed by 8 bases and J by 3 bases, 7 bases remained unmatched. CDR3 length: 13 amino acids. The CDR3 bases are TGCAGCAGTTTTGTAGCGGGGGGCTACGAGCAGTACTTC. Protein product: CSSFVAGGYEQYF.

V is TRBV6-5 and J is TRBJ2-5; 11 bases fit TRBD1. Germline V gene data show CDR1 as MNHEY and CDR2 as SVGAGI. Trimming removed 6 bases from V and 5 bases from J; junction bases left unmatched: 8. This CDR3 is 15 amino acids long. The CDR3, as DNA: TGTGCCAGCAGCTATGGACAGGGGGCGCGTGAGACCCAGTACTTC. Its translation is CASSYGQGARETQYF.

This clonotype was detected a few times. The rearrangement uses TRBV5-4 and TRBJ1-6, with D possibly being TRBD1 (5 bases). Germline V gives CDR1 SGHNT, CDR2 YYREEE (reference sequence). Trimming shortened V by 4 bases and J by 8 bases, and 19 bases separated the two germline ends. The CDR3 is 16 amino acids. This CDR3 is CASSLHGGEGYSPLHF. CDR3 sequence (DNA): TGTGCCAGCAGCCTGCATGGAGGGGAAGGTTATTCACCCCTCCACTTT. The full variable domain, in which reference TRBV5-4 and TRBJ1-6 provide the parts outside the CDR3, is ETGVTQSPTHLIKTRGQQVTLRCSSQSGHNTVSWYQQALGQGPQFIFQYYREEENGRGNFPPRFSGLQFPNYSSELNVNALELDDSALYLCASSLHGGEGYSPLHFGNGTRLTVT.

This clonotype was observed many times. J is TRBJ1-2 and V is TRBV19, with D possibly matching TRBD1 (5 bases). The V and J ends lost 0 bases and 8 bases respectively, with 13 bases between them. The CDR3 runs 14 residues. Germline CDR1 is LNHDA and CDR2 is SQIVND (reference sequence). The CDR3 DNA reads as TGTGCCAGTAGTATAGATCGTAGGGGACGAGGCTACACCTTC. Translated: CASSIDRRGRGYTF. The whole variable domain, remainder taken from reference TRBV19 and TRBJ1-2, is DGGITQSPKYLFRKEGQNVTLSCEQNLNHDAMYWYRQDPGQGLRLIYYSQIVNDFQKGDIAEGYSVSREKKESFPLTVTSAQKNPTAFYLCASSIDRRGRGYTFGSGTRLTVV.

The chain's CDR3 is CAWSQVYLVSGNTIYF. In nucleotides, the CDR3 is TGTGCCTGGAGTCAGGTCTACCTAGTCTCTGGAAACACCATATATTTT. The chain recombines TRBV30 with TRBJ1-3; D is ambiguous. Germline assignment: CDR1 GTSNPN and CDR2 SVGIG (reference sequence). Trimming stripped 2 bases from V and 0 bases from J, with 14 bases between. CDR3 length equals 16 residues.

This clonotype has a single count. The V and J genes are TRBV2 and TRBJ2-7; 10 bases map to TRBD2. Germline V gives CDR1 SNHLY, CDR2 FYNNEI. After removal of 6 bases from V and 2 bases from J, the junction contained 10 bases not matched to a gene. The CDR3 runs to 16 residues. The CDR3 here is CASSPPGLANTYEQYF. CDR3 DNA: TGTGCCAGCAGCCCCCCGGGACTAGCGAACACCTACGAGCAGTACTTC. The entire variable domain, with the rest obtained from reference TRBV2 and TRBJ2-7, is as follows: EPEVTQTPSHQVTQMGQEVILRCVPISNHLYFYWYRQILGQKVEFLVSFYNNEISEKSEIFDDQFSVERPDGSNFTLKIRSTKLEDSAMYFCASSPPGLANTYEQYFGPGTRLTVT.